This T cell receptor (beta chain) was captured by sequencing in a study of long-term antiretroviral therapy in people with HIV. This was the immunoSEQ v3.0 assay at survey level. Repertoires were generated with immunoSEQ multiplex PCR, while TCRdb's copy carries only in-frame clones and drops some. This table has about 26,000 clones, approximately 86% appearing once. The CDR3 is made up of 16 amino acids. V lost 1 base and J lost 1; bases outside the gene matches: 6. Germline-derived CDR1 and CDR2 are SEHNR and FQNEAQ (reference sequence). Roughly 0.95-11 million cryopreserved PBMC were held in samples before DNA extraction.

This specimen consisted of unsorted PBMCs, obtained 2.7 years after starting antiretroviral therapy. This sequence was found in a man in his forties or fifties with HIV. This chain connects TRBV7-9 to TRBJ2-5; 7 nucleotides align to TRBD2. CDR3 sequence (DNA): TGTGCCAGCAGCTTAGGGGTGGGGGGGATCCAAGAGACCCAGTACTTC. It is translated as CASSLGVGGIQETQYF.